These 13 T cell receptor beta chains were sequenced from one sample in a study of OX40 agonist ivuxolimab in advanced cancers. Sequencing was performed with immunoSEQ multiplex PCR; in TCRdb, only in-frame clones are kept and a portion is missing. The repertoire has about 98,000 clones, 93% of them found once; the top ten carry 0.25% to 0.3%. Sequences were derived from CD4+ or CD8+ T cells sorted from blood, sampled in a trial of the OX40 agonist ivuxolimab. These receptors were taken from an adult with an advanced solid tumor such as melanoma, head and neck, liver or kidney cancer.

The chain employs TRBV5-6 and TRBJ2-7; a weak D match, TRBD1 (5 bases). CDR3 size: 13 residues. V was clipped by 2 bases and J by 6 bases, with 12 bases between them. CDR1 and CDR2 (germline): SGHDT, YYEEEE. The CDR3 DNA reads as TGTGCCAGCAGCTTATTGGGGCTTCGCGAGCAGTACTTC. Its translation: CASSLLGLREQYF.

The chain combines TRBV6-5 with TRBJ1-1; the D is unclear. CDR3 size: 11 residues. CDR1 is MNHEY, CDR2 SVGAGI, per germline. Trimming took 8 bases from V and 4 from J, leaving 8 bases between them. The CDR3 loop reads CASGQATEAFF. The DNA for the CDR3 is TGTGCCAGCGGGCAGGCCACTGAAGCTTTCTTT.

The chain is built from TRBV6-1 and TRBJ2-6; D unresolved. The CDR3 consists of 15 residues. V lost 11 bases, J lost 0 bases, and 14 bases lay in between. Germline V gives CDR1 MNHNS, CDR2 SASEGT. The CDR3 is CAGELTTSGANVLTF. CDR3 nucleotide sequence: TGTGCCGGAGAACTGACCACCTCTGGGGCCAACGTCCTGACTTTC.

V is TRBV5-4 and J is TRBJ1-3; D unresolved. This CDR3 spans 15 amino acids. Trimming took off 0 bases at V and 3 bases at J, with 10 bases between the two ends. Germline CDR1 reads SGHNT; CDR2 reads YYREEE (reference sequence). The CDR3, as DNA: TGTGCCAGCAGCTTGGGTCAGAACTTTGGAAACACCATATATTTT. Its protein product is CASSLGQNFGNTIYF.

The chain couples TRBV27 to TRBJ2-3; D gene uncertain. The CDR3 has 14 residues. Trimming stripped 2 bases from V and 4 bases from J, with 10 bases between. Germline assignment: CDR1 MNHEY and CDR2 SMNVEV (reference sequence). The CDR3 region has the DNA TGTGCCAGCAGTTTAGCGGCTACACCAGATACGCAGTATTTT. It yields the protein CASSLAATPDTQYF.

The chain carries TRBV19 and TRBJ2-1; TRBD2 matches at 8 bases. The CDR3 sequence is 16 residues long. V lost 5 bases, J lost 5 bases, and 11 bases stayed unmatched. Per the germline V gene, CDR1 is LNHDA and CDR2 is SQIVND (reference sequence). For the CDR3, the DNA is TGTGCCAGTAGTGTATTAGCGGGGACAAAGAACAATGAGCAGTTCTTC. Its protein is CASSVLAGTKNNEQFF.

CDR3: CATNPADGLLEKLFF. The CDR3 DNA sequence: TGTGCCACTAACCCTGCTGACGGACTTTTAGAAAAACTGTTTTTT. The chain links TRBV15 to TRBJ1-4; no definite D call. V lost 9 bases to trimming and J lost 8 bases, with 22 bases between them. The CDR3 is 15 residues long. Germline V gene lookup returns CDR1 LNHNV and CDR2 YYDKDF (reference sequence).

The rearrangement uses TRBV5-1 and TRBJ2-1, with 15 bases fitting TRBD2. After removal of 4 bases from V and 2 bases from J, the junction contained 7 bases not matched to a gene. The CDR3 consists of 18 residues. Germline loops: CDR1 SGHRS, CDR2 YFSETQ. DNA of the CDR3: TGCGCCAGCAGCCACGGACTAGCGGGGGGGCCGGCCTACAATGAGCAGTTCTTC. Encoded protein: CASSHGLAGGPAYNEQFF.

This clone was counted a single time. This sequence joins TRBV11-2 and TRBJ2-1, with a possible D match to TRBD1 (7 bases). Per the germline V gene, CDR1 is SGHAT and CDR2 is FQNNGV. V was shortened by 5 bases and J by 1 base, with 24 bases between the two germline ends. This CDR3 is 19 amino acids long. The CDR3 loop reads CASSPYRGILAGSYNEQFF. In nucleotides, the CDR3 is TGTGCCAGCAGCCCATACAGGGGAATACTAGCTGGGTCCTACAATGAGCAGTTCTTC.

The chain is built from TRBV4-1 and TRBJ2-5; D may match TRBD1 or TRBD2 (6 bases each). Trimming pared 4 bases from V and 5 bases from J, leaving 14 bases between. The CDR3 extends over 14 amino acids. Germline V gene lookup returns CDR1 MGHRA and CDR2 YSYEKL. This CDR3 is CASSPTRGWETQYF. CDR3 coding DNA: TGCGCCAGCAGCCCGACTAGGGGGTGGGAGACCCAGTACTTC.

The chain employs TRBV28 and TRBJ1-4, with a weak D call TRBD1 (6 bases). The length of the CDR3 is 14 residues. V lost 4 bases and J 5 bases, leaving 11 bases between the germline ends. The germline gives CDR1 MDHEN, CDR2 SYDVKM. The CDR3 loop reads CASSSGQPNEKLFF. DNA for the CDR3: TGTGCCAGCAGTTCTGGACAGCCAAATGAAAAACTGTTTTTT.

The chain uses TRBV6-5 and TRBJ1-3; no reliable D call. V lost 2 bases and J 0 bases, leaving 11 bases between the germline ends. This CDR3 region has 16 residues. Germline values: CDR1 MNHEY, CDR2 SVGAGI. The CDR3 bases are TGTGCCAGCAGTTACGATACAACCAGCTCTGGAAACACCATATATTTT. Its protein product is CASSYDTTSSGNTIYF.

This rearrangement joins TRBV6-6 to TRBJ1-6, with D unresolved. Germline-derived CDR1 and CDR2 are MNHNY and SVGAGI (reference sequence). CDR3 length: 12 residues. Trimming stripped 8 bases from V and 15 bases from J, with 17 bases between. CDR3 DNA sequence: TGTGCCAGCTCGGGAGTCAGTAGAGTCCTCCACTTT. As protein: CASSGVSRVLHF.